This entry features one T cell receptor beta chain sequence. Per the study methods: Amplifying reference gene primers gave estimates of nucleated cell counts. Profiled with immunoSEQ multiplex PCR; TCRdb holds only in-frame clones, not every one. The DNA gave D and trimming, while V, J and clone size come from that table. The data contain around 15,000 clones, roughly 85% of them singletons. The data were taken from a study of blood T cell repertoires in COVID-19. Study information: COVID-19 samples from acute and convalescent phases originated in the United States, Italy and Spain. Sample material is recorded as cDNA or gDNA derived from T cells, B-cell-depleted T cells, or PBMCs.

CDR3 size: 13 residues. Trimming took off 4 bases at V and 6 bases at J, with 9 bases between the two ends. Germline lookup yields CDR1 KGHDR and CDR2 SFDVKD. This TCR derives from a man in his 70s in a cohort sampled during active COVID-19. The chain joins TRBV24-1 to TRBJ2-4; D might be TRBD2 (5 bases). The sample taken for sequencing was peripheral blood. CDR3 in DNA: TGTGCCACCAGTGAATCGGCGGGAAACATTCAGTACTTC. This encodes CATSESAGNIQYF.